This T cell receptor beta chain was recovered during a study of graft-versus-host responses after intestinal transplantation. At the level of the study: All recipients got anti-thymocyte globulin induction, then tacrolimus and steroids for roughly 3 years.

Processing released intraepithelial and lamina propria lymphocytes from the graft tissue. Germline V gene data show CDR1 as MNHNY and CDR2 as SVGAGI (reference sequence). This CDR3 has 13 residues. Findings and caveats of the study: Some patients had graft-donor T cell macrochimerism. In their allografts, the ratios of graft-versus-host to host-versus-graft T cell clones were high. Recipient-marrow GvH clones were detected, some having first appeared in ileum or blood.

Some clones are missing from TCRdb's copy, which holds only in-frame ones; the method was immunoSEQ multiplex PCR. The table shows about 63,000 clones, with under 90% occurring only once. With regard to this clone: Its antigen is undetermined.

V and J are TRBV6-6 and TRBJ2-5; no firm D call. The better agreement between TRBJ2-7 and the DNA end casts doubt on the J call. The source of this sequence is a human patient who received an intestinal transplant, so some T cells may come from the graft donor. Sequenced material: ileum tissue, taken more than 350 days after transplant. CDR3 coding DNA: TGTGCCAGCAGTCCTACAGTTTCCTACGAGCAGTACTTC. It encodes CASSPTVSYEQYF.